What follows are 8 T cell receptor beta chains derived from one specimen sequenced in a study of shared clonotypes between healthy human individuals (dated by TCRdb to the early 2020s). The library was produced with the immunoSEQ multiplex PCR assay. As stored in TCRdb, this immuneACCESS dataset retains in-frame rearrangements with V and J assigned. A fraction of the clones does not appear; measured against another copy, unresolved V genes explain less than half of the discrepancy, and the remainder lacks a known reason. The sample table shows 2 million to 2.5 million clones, and around 93% are seen once. Clones ranked in the top ten supply approximately 0.41% of the sample. The sample comprised naive CD4+ T cells from PBMCs. According to the study, the label for this sample's cell subset or site signals: CD45RA+ positively selected. The receptors derive from a young man in good health. Some clones in this sample may be carry-over from other donors' samples.

The chain uses TRBV9 and TRBJ1-1; D is possibly TRBD1 (5 bases). This CDR3 has 14 residues. With 4 bases removed from V and 5 bases from J, the gap between germline ends came to 15 bases. Germline CDR1 SGDLS, CDR2 YYNGEE. CDR3 coding DNA: TGTGCCAGCAGCCCACGCCCCGGGGGGACTGAAGCTTTCTTT. It translates to CASSPRPGGTEAFF. The whole variable domain, filled in from reference TRBV9 and TRBJ1-1, reads DSGVTQTPKHLITATGQRVTLRCSPRSGDLSVYWYQQSLDQGLQFLIQYYNGEERAKGNILERFSAQQFPDLHSELNLSSLELGDSALYFCASSPRPGGTEAFFGQGTRLTVV.

The genes are TRBV18 and TRBJ2-7; no reliable D call. Deletions cut 1 base from V and 3 bases from J, with 10 bases between. Per the germline V gene, CDR1 is KGHSH and CDR2 is LQKENI. The length of the CDR3 is 14 residues. Written as DNA, the CDR3 is TGTGCCAGCTCACCACTTGGATCCGACTACGAGCAGTACTTC. This codes for CASSPLGSDYEQYF.

The chain employs TRBV27 and TRBJ2-5, with D uncertain. The V gene lost 3 bases and the J gene lost 2 bases, with 7 bases spanning the gap. Looked up from germline, CDR1 is MNHEY and CDR2 is SMNVEV (reference sequence). CDR3 length: 13 residues. CDR3 nucleotides: TGTGCCAGCAGTTTCCGTTTTCAAGAGACCCAGTACTTC. It translates to CASSFRFQETQYF.

In this sample, this clone turned up once. This chain joins TRBV11-2 and TRBJ1-2; 9 positions match TRBD1. The CDR3 covers 16 residues. V shed 4 bases and J 1 base; nucleotides not matched to a gene: 7. CDR1 and CDR2 from the germline V gene are SGHAT and FQNNGV. The DNA of the CDR3 is TGTGCCAGCAGCTCTCCCGGGACAGGGTATAACTATGGCTACACCTTC. Translated, it gives CASSSPGTGYNYGYTF.

This clone was seen once. The chain combines TRBV23-1 with TRBJ1-5; D may be TRBD1 (6 bases). TRBV23-1 is identified as an open reading frame with a role that is uncertain. This CDR3 contains 16 residues. V lost 6 bases to trimming and J lost 3 bases, with 18 bases between them. CDR3 residues: CASRKRGIRYNQPQHF. The CDR3, as DNA: TGCGCCAGCAGGAAAAGGGGGATTCGCTACAATCAGCCCCAGCATTTT.

The chain is built from TRBV19 and TRBJ1-5; TRBD1 might be the D (5 bases). The CDR3 totals 17 residues. The V end was cut by 6 bases, the J end by 1 base, with 19 bases between. CDR1 is LNHDA, CDR2 SQIVND, per germline (reference sequence). The CDR3 coding sequence is TGTGCCAGTAGCCTTTTTAGGGGAGGCGTAAGCAATCAGCCCCAGCATTTT. It codes for CASSLFRGGVSNQPQHF.

The gene calls are TRBV7-9 and TRBJ1-2, with 9 bases aligning to TRBD1. Trimming took 10 bases from V and 3 from J; bases not matched to a gene: 3. This CDR3 contains 12 residues. Germline lookup yields CDR1 SEHNR and CDR2 FQNEAQ (reference sequence). CDR3 loop: CAMGQGDYGYTF. The CDR3 nucleotides are TGTGCCATGGGACAGGGTGACTATGGCTACACCTTC.

The chain uses TRBV28 and TRBJ1-2; D not certain. CDR1 is MDHEN, CDR2 SYDVKM, per germline. The CDR3 has 12 residues. V shed 5 bases and J shed 5 bases, with 9 bases lying between them. The DNA for the CDR3 is TGTGCCAGCAGTAGGGTCTCTTATGGCTACACCTTC. It encodes CASSRVSYGYTF.